Sequencing of this T cell receptor (beta chain) was carried out in a study of T cell clones after liver transplantation. For the study at large: A pre-transplant mixed lymphocyte reaction with TCRbeta sequencing defined graft-donor-reactive clones followed in post-transplant blood.

Profiling relied on immunoSEQ multiplex PCR, and the TCRdb table lists in-frame clones only, not all of them. Of around 78,000 clones listed, over 65% are singletons. This CDR3 is built from 13 residues. Germline values: CDR1 SGHAT, CDR2 FQNNGV. Trimming left V 3 bases short and J 1 base short, with 6 bases between. Thawed unstimulated PBMCs were FACS-sorted by CD3, CD4 and CD8 into two populations. This clonotype was obtained from a human patient who received a liver transplant. Some T cells here may be from the graft donor. V is TRBV11-2 and J is TRBJ1-2; D not resolved. The sequenced sample was CD4+ T cells from blood, obtained at the 22-month timepoint. CDR3: CASSLAGNYGYTF. DNA for the CDR3: TGTGCCAGCAGCTTGGCGGGTAACTATGGCTACACCTTC. The whole variable domain, remainder taken from reference TRBV11-2 and TRBJ1-2, is EAGVAQSPRYKIIEKRQSVAFWCNPISGHATLYWYQQILGQGPKLLIQFQNNGVVDDSQLPKDRFSAERLKGVDSTLKIQPAKLEDSAVYLCASSLAGNYGYTFGSGTRLTVV.